Each of the 24 T cell receptor beta chains below was sequenced from the same sample in a study of cytomegalovirus exposure and HLA in healthy donors. Sequencing used immunoSEQ multiplex PCR; TCRdb keeps in-frame clones, though not all of them. Among some 130,000 clones listed, about 88% were seen once. Sequences were obtained from PBMCs. All receptors come from a woman aged 18-29 years in good health and CMV-seronegative.

The CDR3 loop is CASSQSRGAMNNEQFF. The CDR3 DNA sequence: TGTGCCAGCAGCCAATCACGGGGGGCGATGAACAATGAGCAGTTCTTC. J is TRBJ2-1 and V is TRBV5-4, with a weak D call TRBD2 (7 bases). Germline assignment: CDR1 SGHNT and CDR2 YYREEE (reference sequence). V was cut by 4 bases and J by 5 bases, with 19 bases left in between. The CDR3 sequence is 16 residues long.

The V gene is TRBV5-1, the J gene TRBJ1-1; 7 nucleotides line up with TRBD1. V was pared by 3 bases and J by 5 bases, with 4 bases of the junction left unmatched. The CDR3 sequence is 13 residues long. CDR1 SGHRS and CDR2 YFSETQ come from the germline V gene. DNA for the CDR3: TGCGCCAGCAGCTGGGCAGGGGGGACTGAAGCTTTCTTT. It translates to CASSWAGGTEAFF.

The chain uses TRBV18 and TRBJ2-7; 8 positions agree with TRBD2. V trimming: 1 base; J trimming: 7 bases; junction bases outside the gene matches: 9. The CDR3 spans 15 residues. Germline V CDR1 and CDR2: KGHSH, LQKENI. In nucleotides, the CDR3 is TGTGCCAGCTCACCACTAGGCGGGGGGCTGGGTGAGCAGTACTTC. As protein: CASSPLGGGLGEQYF.

The chain joins TRBV6-6 to TRBJ2-7, with 11 bases that match TRBD1. Trimming removed 5 bases from V and 5 bases from J; junction bases left unmatched: 8. CDR3 length: 15 amino acids. Germline V gene lookup returns CDR1 MNHNY and CDR2 SVGAGI (reference sequence). CDR3 in amino acids: CASSTRTGGKNEQYF. CDR3 coding DNA: TGTGCCAGCAGTACCAGGACAGGGGGCAAAAACGAGCAGTACTTC.

This chain links TRBV21-1 with TRBJ1-6. TRBV21-1 constitutes a pseudogene. This CDR3 has 15 amino acids. CDR3 nucleotides: TGTGCCAGCAGCAAAGTGGAGTGTTCTAATTCACCCCTCCACTTT. Translating gives CASSKVECSNSPLHF.

The V and J genes are TRBV29-1 and TRBJ2-5, with a tentative D call TRBD2 (6 bases). CDR3 size: 14 residues. Per germline, CDR1 SQVTM and CDR2 ANQGSEA. V was pared by 0 bases and J by 5 bases, with 13 bases between. The CDR3 DNA reads TGCAGCGTTGAAGATCCCATGAGCGGGGAGACCCAGTACTTC. Amino acid sequence: CSVEDPMSGETQYF.

The chain employs TRBV5-1 and TRBJ2-7, with 8 bases that match TRBD1. The CDR3 sequence is 18 residues long. The V and J ends lost 0 bases and 3 bases, in that order; junction bases with no gene match: 14. Germline values: CDR1 SGHRS, CDR2 YFSETQ. The CDR3 protein is CASSLAGGQGFPLYEQYF. Here the CDR3 DNA reads TGCGCCAGCAGCTTGGCCGGAGGACAGGGATTCCCGCTCTACGAGCAGTACTTC.

This chain uses TRBV7-7 with TRBJ2-1, with D unclear. The CDR3 has 14 amino acids. Trimming shortened V by 4 bases and J by 8 bases, and 15 bases separated the two germline ends. In germline, CDR1 is SSHAT, CDR2 FNYEAQ (reference sequence). The CDR3, as DNA: TGTGCCAGCAGCTCGTTTGAGAGTGATCATGAGCAGTTCTTC. Protein product: CASSSFESDHEQFF.

V is TRBV19 and J is TRBJ1-2; 7 positions match TRBD1. CDR3 length: 14 residues. Germline V gene sequence: CDR1 LNHDA, CDR2 SQIVND (reference sequence). Losses at the gene ends were 6 bases for V and 7 bases for J; bases not matched to a gene: 11. For the CDR3, the DNA is TGTGCCAGTAGCCCATGGATCGACAGGGCTGGCTACACCTTC. It yields the protein CASSPWIDRAGYTF.

This clone was seen a handful of times. This chain uses TRBV11-2 with TRBJ1-5, with 7 bases matching TRBD1. The CDR3 runs to 16 residues. The V gene's germline CDR1 is SGHAT and CDR2 FQNNGV. V lost 3 bases, J lost 2 bases, and 7 bases stayed unmatched. CDR3 in amino acids: CASSFTGVGGNQPQHF. The CDR3 DNA sequence: TGTGCCAGCAGCTTTACAGGGGTGGGGGGCAATCAGCCCCAGCATTTT.

This chain joins TRBV7-8 and TRBJ1-5; D not certain. The V gene's germline CDR1 is SGHVS and CDR2 FQNEAQ. CDR3 length: 14 residues. Deletions cut 1 base from V and 5 bases from J, with 9 bases between. The CDR3 spells CASSLVQEDQPQHF. Written as DNA, the CDR3 is TGTGCCAGCAGCTTAGTGCAGGAGGATCAGCCCCAGCATTTT.

V gene TRBV7-6 combines with J gene TRBJ1-2; 7 nucleotides match TRBD1. Germline-derived CDR1 and CDR2 are SGHVS and FNYEAQ. The CDR3 totals 14 residues. With V trimmed by 5 bases and J by 2 bases, 5 bases remained unmatched. CDR3 sequence (DNA): TGTGCCAGCAGCCCCCCGACAGGGAACTATGGCTACACCTTC. This translates into CASSPPTGNYGYTF.

This sequence joins TRBV6-1 and TRBJ2-3; 7 bases map to TRBD2. CDR1 is MNHNS, CDR2 SASEGT, per germline. CDR3 length: 13 amino acids. V shed 3 bases, J shed 9 bases, and the junction held 6 bases outside the gene matches. CDR3 bases: TGTGCCAGCAGTGATGGGGCGGGAGTGACGCAGTATTTT. Its protein is CASSDGAGVTQYF.

The genes are TRBV7-8 and TRBJ2-2; D is ambiguous. Trimming cost V 1 base and J 1 base, with 4 bases left between them. The CDR3 contains 14 residues. Germline assignment: CDR1 SGHVS and CDR2 FQNEAQ. CDR3 in amino acids: CASSLGLNTGELFF. DNA of the CDR3: TGTGCCAGCAGCTTAGGGCTGAACACCGGGGAGCTGTTTTTT.

V usage is TRBV19 and J usage is TRBJ1-6, with 8 bases matching TRBD1. The trim removed 1 base at V and 9 bases at J, leaving 2 bases unmatched. This CDR3 region has 14 residues. Per germline, CDR1 LNHDA and CDR2 SQIVND (reference sequence). CDR3 sequence reads: CASSIAGQGSPLHF. In DNA, the CDR3 is TGTGCCAGTAGTATAGCAGGACAGGGTTCACCCCTCCACTTT.

The rearrangement uses TRBV7-3 and TRBJ2-6; 9 nucleotides line up with TRBD1. CDR3 length: 16 amino acids. The V gene's germline CDR1 is SGHTA and CDR2 FQGTGA. Trimming cost V 5 bases and J 3 bases; bases outside gene matches: 5. CDR3 sequence: CASSPTGGGGANVLTF. The CDR3 nucleotides are TGTGCCAGCAGCCCCACAGGGGGCGGTGGGGCCAACGTCCTGACTTTC. The entire variable domain, with the rest obtained from reference TRBV7-3 and TRBJ2-6, is as follows: GAGVSQTPSNKVTEKGKYVELRCDPISGHTALYWYRQSLGQGPEFLIYFQGTGAADDSGLPNDRFFAVRPEGSVSTLKIQRTERGDSAVYLCASSPTGGGGANVLTFGAGSRLTVL.

V and J are TRBV4-1 and TRBJ2-2; TRBD2 matches at 8 bases. The CDR3 runs 15 residues. Germline V gene data show CDR1 as MGHRA and CDR2 as YSYEKL. Trimming took 1 base from V and 7 from J; bases not matched to a gene: 5. CDR3 DNA sequence: TGCGCCAGCAGCCAAGTCGGGGGGGAAAGCGGGGAGCTGTTTTTT. Its translation: CASSQVGGESGELFF.

This clone was counted a few times. CDR3 sequence reads: CASGFSQAEFF. In nucleotides, the CDR3 is TGTGCTAGTGGTTTTAGTCAGGCCGAATTCTTC. The V and J genes are TRBV12-5 and TRBJ2-1; D gene unclear. The CDR3 totals 11 residues. Germline V gene data show CDR1 as LGHNT and CDR2 as FRNRAP. The V and J ends lost 3 bases and 16 bases respectively, with 13 bases between them. Complete variable domain (other parts from reference TRBV12-5 and TRBJ2-1): DARVTQTPRHKVTEMGQEVTMRCQPILGHNTVFWYRQTMMQGLELLAYFRNRAPLDDSGMPKDRFSAEMPDATLATLKIQPSEPRDSAVYFCASGFSQAEFFGPGTRLTVL.

V is TRBV6-1 and J is TRBJ2-7; D gene ambiguous. Germline loops: CDR1 MNHNS, CDR2 SASEGT. The CDR3 contains 14 residues. V lost 2 bases to trimming and J lost 2 bases, with 10 bases between them. Written as DNA, the CDR3 is TGTGCCAGCAGTGAACACGGGTCCCCCTACGAGCAGTACTTC. This translates into CASSEHGSPYEQYF.

The gene calls are TRBV5-1 and TRBJ2-3, with 8 bases aligning to TRBD1. V lost 5 bases to trimming and J lost 4 bases; unmatched junction nucleotides: 9. CDR1 and CDR2 (germline): SGHRS, YFSETQ. The CDR3 covers 15 residues. Written as DNA, the CDR3 is TGCGCCAGCAGTCAGGGGGCAGTTGATGCAGATACGCAGTATTTT. Protein sequence: CASSQGAVDADTQYF.

This clone came up once. The CDR3 protein is CASSTDRGYEQYF. The DNA of the CDR3 is TGTGCCAGCAGTACGGACAGGGGCTACGAGCAGTACTTC. V gene TRBV2 combines with J gene TRBJ2-7; TRBD1 agrees at 9 bases. This CDR3 is 13 amino acids long. Germline V gives CDR1 SNHLY, CDR2 FYNNEI. Trimming removed 5 bases from V and 3 bases from J; junction bases left unmatched: 2.

V is TRBV6-5 and J is TRBJ2-4, with no clear D. This CDR3 has 16 amino acids. Looked up from germline, CDR1 is MNHEY and CDR2 is SVGAGI. The V end lost 0 bases, the J end lost 0 bases, and 9 bases lay between the germline ends. DNA for the CDR3: TGTGCCAGCAGTTACTCGAATTACGGAGCCAAAAACATTCAGTACTTC. As protein: CASSYSNYGAKNIQYF.

Worth noting for this clone: Additional DNA sequences in this sample encode the identical CDR3. V and J are TRBV4-2 and TRBJ2-7; 8 bases align to TRBD1. The CDR3 length is 12 residues. Germline CDR1 reads LGHNA; CDR2 reads YNFKEQ. Trimming at V came to 3 bases and at J to 5 bases, leaving 0 bases not matched to a gene. CDR3 region: CASSQDRDEQYF. For the CDR3, the DNA is TGTGCCAGCAGCCAGGACAGGGACGAGCAGTACTTC.

This chain uses TRBV4-2 with TRBJ2-6; no clear D. This CDR3 is 18 amino acids long. The germline gives CDR1 LGHNA, CDR2 YNFKEQ. Trimming took 5 bases from V and 0 from J, leaving 17 bases between them. The DNA of the CDR3 is TGTGCCAGCAGCACCCTGACAAGACCTTCCTCTGGGGCCAACGTCCTGACTTTC. Translating it yields CASSTLTRPSSGANVLTF.